This T cell receptor (beta chain) was profiled in a study of T cell responses to AZD1222 COVID-19 vaccine. On the study more broadly: Both about-4-week and about-12-week second-dose recipients were combined. Study results and caveats: Sampling captured repertoires only after the peak T cell response. Among the donors, most were white British and more were female, and clonal diversity was possibly underestimated. With two AZD1222 doses given, Spike-specific TCR breadth and depth both rose.

Produced via immunoSEQ multiplex PCR; TCRdb's table is partial and in-frame only. The profile shows 97,000 or so clones, about four fifths of them singletons. This clone occurred a few times. What it binds is not known. This material consisted of peripheral blood, taken on day 0 of AZD1222 vaccination. This receptor was identified in an adult in good health.

The CDR3 sequence: CAWSVHPSSGYTF. In DNA, the CDR3 is TGTGCCTGGAGTGTACACCCTTCCAGTGGCTACACCTTC. The J gene is TRBJ1-2, the V gene TRBV30; no definite D call. The V and J ends lost 0 bases and 7 bases respectively, with 12 bases between them. There are 13 residues in the CDR3. Germline V gene data show CDR1 as GTSNPN and CDR2 as SVGIG (reference sequence).